Listed below are T cell receptor beta chains from one sample, sequenced in a study of cytomegalovirus exposure and HLA in healthy donors. Libraries were prepared by immunoSEQ multiplex PCR; TCRdb keeps only in-frame clonotypes and omits some of them. The table shows 200,000 to 250,000 clones, with more than 60% occurring only once. The sample taken for sequencing was PBMCs. The source of these receptors is a woman in her sixties or seventies in good health and CMV-seropositive. Each CDR3 is given with its conserved first and last residue. The D gene is left open where the match is weak. Rows may omit the clone size; those that give it use once, few, many or a size class.

clone_size: few; v_call: TRBV11-2; d_call: NA; j_call: TRBJ2-5; cdr3_aa: CASSLMTGQETQYF; cdr3_nt: TGTGCCAGCAGCTTAATGACGGGCCAAGAGACCCAGTACTTC
clone_size: NA; v_call: TRBV7-7; d_call: NA; j_call: TRBJ2-1; cdr3_aa: CASSPQGSEQFF; cdr3_nt: TGTGCCAGCAGTCCACAGGGATCGGAGCAGTTCTTC
clone_size: NA; v_call: TRBV6-1; d_call: TRBD1; j_call: TRBJ1-5; cdr3_aa: CASSADRGSQPQHF; cdr3_nt: TGTGCCAGCAGTGCGGACAGGGGATCACAGCCCCAGCATTTT
clone_size: NA; v_call: TRBV30; d_call: NA; j_call: TRBJ2-7; cdr3_aa: CAWMRRGLYEQYF; cdr3_nt: TGTGCCTGGATGCGGCGGGGGCTTTACGAGCAGTACTTC
clone_size: NA; v_call: TRBV18; d_call: TRBD2; j_call: TRBJ2-4; cdr3_aa: CASSPYPSSQREYKNIQYF; cdr3_nt: TGTGCCAGCTCACCATACCCCTCCTCCCAGCGGGAGTACAAAAACATTCAGTACTTC
clone_size: NA; v_call: TRBV7-9; d_call: TRBD2; j_call: TRBJ2-1; cdr3_aa: CASSPRGLAVGNEQFF; cdr3_nt: TGTGCCAGCAGCCCGCGGGGACTAGCGGTGGGGAATGAGCAGTTCTTC
clone_size: NA; v_call: TRBV5-1; d_call: TRBD1; j_call: TRBJ1-2; cdr3_aa: CASSQDRQGRYGYTF; cdr3_nt: TGCGCCAGCAGCCAGGACCGACAGGGGAGGTATGGCTACACCTTC
clone_size: NA; v_call: TRBV2; d_call: NA; j_call: TRBJ1-3; cdr3_aa: CASSGLSGYGNTIYF; cdr3_nt: TGTGCCAGCAGTGGTTTATCAGGGTACGGAAACACCATATATTTT
clone_size: NA; v_call: TRBV7-2; d_call: TRBD1; j_call: TRBJ2-7; cdr3_aa: CASSFGTVTYEQYF; cdr3_nt: TGTGCCAGCAGCTTCGGGACAGTTACCTACGAGCAGTACTTC
clone_size: NA; v_call: TRBV5-6; d_call: TRBD1; j_call: TRBJ1-2; cdr3_aa: CASSEDRDYGYTF; cdr3_nt: TGTGCCAGCAGCGAGGACAGGGACTATGGCTACACCTTC
clone_size: few; v_call: TRBV13; d_call: NA; j_call: TRBJ2-7; cdr3_aa: CASSLVLYEQYF; cdr3_nt: TGTGCCAGCAGCTTAGTCCTATACGAGCAGTACTTC
clone_size: NA; v_call: TRBV11-2; d_call: NA; j_call: TRBJ2-3; cdr3_aa: CASSSQPVAESSTDTQYF; cdr3_nt: TGTGCCAGCAGCTCGCAACCTGTAGCGGAGTCTAGCACAGATACGCAGTATTTT